Presented here are 10 T cell receptor beta chains from one specimen sequenced in a study of radiotherapy plus CTLA-4 blockade in lung cancer. TCRdb keeps only in-frame clones here, not all; method: immunoSEQ multiplex PCR. Altogether about 95,000 clones are present, under 90% being singletons, with the ten largest covering around 0.8%. The specimen comprised peripheral blood, sampled from a patient treated with radiotherapy plus ipilimumab. The receptors here all came from a human donor with non-small cell lung cancer who had stable disease on radiotherapy plus ipilimumab.

The J gene is TRBJ2-7, the V gene TRBV7-8; D gene uncertain. This CDR3 contains 13 residues. Germline assignment: CDR1 SGHVS and CDR2 FQNEAQ. The V end was cut by 7 bases, the J end by 0 bases, with 10 bases between. In DNA form, the CDR3 reads TGTGCCAGCAAACGACCGAGCTCCTACGAGCAGTACTTC. It translates to CASKRPSSYEQYF.

V gene TRBV29-1 combines with J gene TRBJ2-5; 9 bases fit TRBD2. Germline CDR1 is SQVTM and CDR2 is ANQGSEA. V lost 6 bases and J lost 3; bases outside the gene matches: 8. The CDR3 is 14 residues long. The CDR3 protein is CSVYIAGVEETQYF. For the CDR3, the DNA is TGCAGCGTATACATAGCGGGGGTCGAAGAGACCCAGTACTTC.

The rearrangement links TRBV7-2 to TRBJ2-6; D call uncertain. This CDR3 comprises 15 residues. Germline V gene lookup returns CDR1 SGHTA and CDR2 FQGNSA. V lost 2 bases and J lost 0, with 5 bases in between. Here the CDR3 reads CASSLTSSGANVLTF. Here the CDR3 DNA reads TGTGCCAGCAGCTTAACAAGCTCTGGGGCCAACGTCCTGACTTTC.

To note about this clone: The germline gene is not matched at one end of the junction; a read error may be the cause. CDR3 bases: TGCGCCTGCAGCGAGGGACAGGGGTGGAGTGAGCAGTTCTTC. It encodes CACSEGQGWSEQFF. The chain is built from TRBV5-1 and TRBJ2-1; TRBD1 agrees at 10 bases. Germline CDR1 SGHRS, CDR2 YFSETQ. CDR3 length: 14 amino acids.

The genes are TRBV6-5 and TRBJ2-5; a possible D gene is TRBD2 (6 bases). This CDR3 has 16 amino acids. In germline, CDR1 is MNHEY, CDR2 SVGAGI. V was cut by 2 bases and J by 5 bases, with 18 bases left in between. The CDR3: CASSYLGTQHQETQYF. The CDR3, as DNA: TGTGCCAGCAGTTACCTCGGGACTCAGCATCAGGAGACCCAGTACTTC.

The V call is TRBV6-1, the J call TRBJ2-1; D may be TRBD1 (6 bases). CDR1 is MNHNS, CDR2 SASEGT, per germline. The germline V and J ends were trimmed by 4 bases and 7 bases, with 17 bases remaining between them. The CDR3 consists of 15 residues. CDR3 in amino acids: CASSGGQGIRNEQFF. CDR3 DNA sequence: TGTGCCAGCAGTGGGGGCCAGGGGATAAGGAATGAGCAGTTCTTC.

The chain is built from TRBV28 and TRBJ1-6; 10 bases fit TRBD1. CDR1 and CDR2 from the germline V gene are MDHEN and SYDVKM. This CDR3 is 15 amino acids long. V trimming: 7 bases; J trimming: 9 bases; junction bases outside the gene matches: 9. The CDR3 region is CASKPRTGGSSPLHF. CDR3 bases: TGTGCCAGCAAGCCTCGGACAGGGGGGAGTTCACCCCTCCACTTT.

The rearrangement joins TRBV28 to TRBJ1-2; TRBD1 aligns across 8 bases. The CDR3 length is 15 residues. Trimming removed 4 bases from V and 2 bases from J; junction bases left unmatched: 6. CDR1 MDHEN and CDR2 SYDVKM come from the germline V gene. CDR3 sequence reads: CASSSPRGQNYGYTF. DNA for the CDR3: TGTGCCAGCAGTTCTCCCAGGGGGCAAAACTATGGCTACACCTTC.

The rearrangement uses TRBV28 and TRBJ2-7; 7 bases agree with TRBD1. The trim removed 4 bases at V and 5 bases at J, leaving 8 bases unmatched. There are 14 residues in the CDR3. Germline-derived CDR1 and CDR2 are MDHEN and SYDVKM. Written as DNA, the CDR3 is TGTGCCAGCAGTTCCCCGACAGGGTACCACGAGCAGTACTTC. Its translation is CASSSPTGYHEQYF.

The chain links TRBV25-1 to TRBJ1-1; D might be TRBD1 (5 bases). Trimming pared 6 bases from V and 0 bases from J, leaving 8 bases between. The CDR3 sequence is 13 residues long. Germline V gene lookup returns CDR1 MGHDK and CDR2 SYGVNS. This CDR3 is CASSLGVNTEAFF. CDR3 nucleotides: TGTGCCAGCAGCTTAGGGGTGAACACTGAAGCTTTCTTT.